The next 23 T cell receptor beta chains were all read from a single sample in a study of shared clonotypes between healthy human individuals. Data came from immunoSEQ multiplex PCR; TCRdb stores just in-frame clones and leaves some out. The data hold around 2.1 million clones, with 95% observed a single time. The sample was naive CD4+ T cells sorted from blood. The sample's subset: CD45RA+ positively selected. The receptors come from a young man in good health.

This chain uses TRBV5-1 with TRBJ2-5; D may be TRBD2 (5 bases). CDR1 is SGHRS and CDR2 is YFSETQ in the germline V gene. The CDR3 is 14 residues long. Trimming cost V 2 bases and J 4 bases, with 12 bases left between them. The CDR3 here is CASSFGVSPETQYF. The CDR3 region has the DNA TGCGCCAGCAGCTTCGGGGTTTCGCCAGAGACCCAGTACTTC.

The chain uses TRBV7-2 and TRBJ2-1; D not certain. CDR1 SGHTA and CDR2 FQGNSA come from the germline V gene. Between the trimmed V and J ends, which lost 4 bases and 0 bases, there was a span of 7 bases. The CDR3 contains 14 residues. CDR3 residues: CASSSPHSYNEQFF. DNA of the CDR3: TGTGCCAGCAGCTCTCCCCACTCCTACAATGAGCAGTTCTTC.

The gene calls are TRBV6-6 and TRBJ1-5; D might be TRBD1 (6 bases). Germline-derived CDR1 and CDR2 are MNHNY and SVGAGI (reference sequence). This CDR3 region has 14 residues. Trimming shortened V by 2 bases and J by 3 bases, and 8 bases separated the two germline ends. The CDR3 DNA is TGTGCCAGCAGTTACGGACAGTACAATCAGCCCCAGCATTTT. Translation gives CASSYGQYNQPQHF.

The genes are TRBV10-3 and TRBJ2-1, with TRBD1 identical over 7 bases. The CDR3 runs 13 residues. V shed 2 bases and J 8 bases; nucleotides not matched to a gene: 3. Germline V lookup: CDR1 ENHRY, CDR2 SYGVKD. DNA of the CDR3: TGTGCCATCAGTGAGCGGCAGGGGGATGAGCAGTTCTTC. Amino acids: CAISERQGDEQFF.

CDR3 sequence (DNA): TGCGCCAGCAGCTTGGAGACAGGAACCCAGCCCCAGCATTTT. Translation: CASSLETGTQPQHF. J is TRBJ1-5 and V is TRBV5-1, with D perhaps matching TRBD1 (6 bases). The CDR3 has 14 residues. Between the trimmed V and J ends, which lost 0 bases and 7 bases, there was a span of 11 bases. The V gene's germline CDR1 is SGHRS and CDR2 YFSETQ.

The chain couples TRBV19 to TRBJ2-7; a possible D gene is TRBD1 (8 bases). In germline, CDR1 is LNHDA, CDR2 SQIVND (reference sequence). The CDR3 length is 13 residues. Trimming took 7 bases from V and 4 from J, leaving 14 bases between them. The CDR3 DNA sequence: TGTGCCAGTAAGACAGGGGAGGGGTACGAGCAGTACTTC. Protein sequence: CASKTGEGYEQYF.

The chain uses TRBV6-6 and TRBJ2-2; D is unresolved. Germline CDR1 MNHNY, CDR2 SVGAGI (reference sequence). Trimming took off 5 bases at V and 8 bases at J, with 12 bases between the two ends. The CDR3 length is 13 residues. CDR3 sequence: CASSQGKGGELFF. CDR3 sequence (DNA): TGTGCCAGCAGTCAAGGGAAAGGGGGGGAGCTGTTTTTT.

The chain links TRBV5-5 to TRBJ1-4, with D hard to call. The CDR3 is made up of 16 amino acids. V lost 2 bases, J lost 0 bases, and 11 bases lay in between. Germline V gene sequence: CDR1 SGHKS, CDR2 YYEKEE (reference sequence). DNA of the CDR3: TGTGCCAGCAGCTTAACCTACAGTACAACTAATGAAAAACTGTTTTTT. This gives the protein CASSLTYSTTNEKLFF.

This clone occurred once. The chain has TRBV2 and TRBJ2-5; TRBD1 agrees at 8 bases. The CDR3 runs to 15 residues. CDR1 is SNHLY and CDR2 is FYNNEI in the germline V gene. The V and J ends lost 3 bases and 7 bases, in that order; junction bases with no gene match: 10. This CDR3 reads CASSDDRGSSGTQYF. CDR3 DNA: TGTGCCAGCAGTGATGACAGGGGTTCGTCGGGGACCCAGTACTTC. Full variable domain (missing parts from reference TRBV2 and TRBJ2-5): EPEVTQTPSHQVTQMGQEVILRCVPISNHLYFYWYRQILGQKVEFLVSFYNNEISEKSEIFDDQFSVERPDGSNFTLKIRSTKLEDSAMYFCASSDDRGSSGTQYFGPGTRLLVL.

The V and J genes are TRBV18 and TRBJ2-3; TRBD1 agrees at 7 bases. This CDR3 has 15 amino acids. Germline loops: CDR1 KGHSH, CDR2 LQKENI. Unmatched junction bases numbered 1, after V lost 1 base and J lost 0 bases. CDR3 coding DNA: TGTGCCAGCTCACCACAACAGGGGAGCACAGATACGCAGTATTTT. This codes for CASSPQQGSTDTQYF. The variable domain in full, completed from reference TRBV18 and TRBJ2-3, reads NAGVMQNPRHLVRRRGQEARLRCSPMKGHSHVYWYRQLPEEGLKFMVYLQKENIIDESGMPKERFSAEFPKEGPSILRIQQVVRGDSAAYFCASSPQQGSTDTQYFGPGTRLTVL.

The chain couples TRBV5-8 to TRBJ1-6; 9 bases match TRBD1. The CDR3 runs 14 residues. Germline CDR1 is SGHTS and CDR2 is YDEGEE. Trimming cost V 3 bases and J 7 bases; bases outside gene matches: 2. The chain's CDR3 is CASSWTGANSPLHF. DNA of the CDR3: TGTGCCAGCAGCTGGACAGGGGCGAATTCACCCCTCCACTTT.

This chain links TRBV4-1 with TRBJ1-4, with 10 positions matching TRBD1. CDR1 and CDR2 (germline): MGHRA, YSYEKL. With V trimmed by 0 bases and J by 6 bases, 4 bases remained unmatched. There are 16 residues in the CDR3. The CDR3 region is CASSQEGTGAYEKLFF. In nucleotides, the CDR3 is TGCGCCAGCAGCCAAGAGGGGACAGGGGCTTATGAAAAACTGTTTTTT.

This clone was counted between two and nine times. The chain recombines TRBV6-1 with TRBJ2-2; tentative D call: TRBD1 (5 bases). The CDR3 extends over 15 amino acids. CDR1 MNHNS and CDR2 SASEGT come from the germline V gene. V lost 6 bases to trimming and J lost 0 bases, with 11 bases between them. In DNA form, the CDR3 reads TGTGCCAGCAGGATCAGGGCCGCGAACACCGGGGAGCTGTTTTTT. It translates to CASRIRAANTGELFF.

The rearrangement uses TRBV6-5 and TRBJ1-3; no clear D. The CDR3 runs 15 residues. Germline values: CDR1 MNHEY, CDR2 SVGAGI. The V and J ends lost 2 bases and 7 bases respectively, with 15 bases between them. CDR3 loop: CASSYGPDRRNTIYF. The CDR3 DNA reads TGTGCCAGCAGTTACGGGCCAGATCGGCGGAACACCATATATTTT.

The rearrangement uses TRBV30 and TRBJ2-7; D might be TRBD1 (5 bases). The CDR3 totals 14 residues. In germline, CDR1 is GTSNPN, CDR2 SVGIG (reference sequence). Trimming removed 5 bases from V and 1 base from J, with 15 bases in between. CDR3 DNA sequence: TGTGCCTGGGCCTGGGGCAGGGCGTCCTACGAGCAGTACTTC. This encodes CAWAWGRASYEQYF.

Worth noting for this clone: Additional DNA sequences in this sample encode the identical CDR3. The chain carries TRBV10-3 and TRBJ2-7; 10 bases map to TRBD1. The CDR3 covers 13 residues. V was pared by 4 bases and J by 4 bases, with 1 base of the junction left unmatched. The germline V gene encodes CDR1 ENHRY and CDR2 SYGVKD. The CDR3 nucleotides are TGTGCCATCAGTGGGGACAGGGGTTACGAGCAGTACTTC. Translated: CAISGDRGYEQYF.

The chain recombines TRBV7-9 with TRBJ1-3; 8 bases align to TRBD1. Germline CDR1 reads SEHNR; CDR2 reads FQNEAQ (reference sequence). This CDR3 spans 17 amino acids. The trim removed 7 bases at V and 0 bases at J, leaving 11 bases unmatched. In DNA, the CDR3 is TGTGCCAGCACCCGGGGACAGGAACAATACTCTGGAAACACCATATATTTT. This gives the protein CASTRGQEQYSGNTIYF.

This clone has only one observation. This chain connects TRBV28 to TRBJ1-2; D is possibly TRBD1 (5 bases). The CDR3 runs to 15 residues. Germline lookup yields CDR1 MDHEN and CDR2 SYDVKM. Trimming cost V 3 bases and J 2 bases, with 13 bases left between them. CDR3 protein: CASSFPRDLNYGYTF. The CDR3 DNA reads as TGTGCCAGCAGTTTCCCTCGGGACTTAAACTATGGCTACACCTTC.

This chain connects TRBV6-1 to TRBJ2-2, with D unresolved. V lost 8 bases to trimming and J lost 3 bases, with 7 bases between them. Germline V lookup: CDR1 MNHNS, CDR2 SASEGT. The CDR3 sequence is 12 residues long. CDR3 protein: CASRMHTGELFF. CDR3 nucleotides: TGTGCCAGCCGGATGCACACCGGGGAGCTGTTTTTT.

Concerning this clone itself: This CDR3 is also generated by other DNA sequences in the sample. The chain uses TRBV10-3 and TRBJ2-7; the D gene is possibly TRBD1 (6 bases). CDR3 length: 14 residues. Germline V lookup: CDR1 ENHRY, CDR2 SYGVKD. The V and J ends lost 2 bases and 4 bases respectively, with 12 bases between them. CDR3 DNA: TGTGCCATCAGTGAGAGTAGAGGGGGTTACGAGCAGTACTTC. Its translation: CAISESRGGYEQYF.

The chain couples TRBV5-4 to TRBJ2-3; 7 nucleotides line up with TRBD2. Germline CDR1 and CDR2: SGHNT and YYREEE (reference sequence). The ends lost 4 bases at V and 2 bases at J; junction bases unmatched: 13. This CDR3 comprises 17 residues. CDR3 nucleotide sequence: TGTGCCAGCAGCCGCCCGGGACTACACGAGTTCACAGATACGCAGTATTTT. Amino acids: CASSRPGLHEFTDTQYF.

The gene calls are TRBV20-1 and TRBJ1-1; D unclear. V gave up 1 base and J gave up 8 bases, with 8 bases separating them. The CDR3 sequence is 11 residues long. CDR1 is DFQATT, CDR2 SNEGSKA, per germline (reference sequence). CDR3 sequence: CSARVEVEAFF. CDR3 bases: TGCAGTGCTAGAGTTGAGGTCGAAGCTTTCTTT.

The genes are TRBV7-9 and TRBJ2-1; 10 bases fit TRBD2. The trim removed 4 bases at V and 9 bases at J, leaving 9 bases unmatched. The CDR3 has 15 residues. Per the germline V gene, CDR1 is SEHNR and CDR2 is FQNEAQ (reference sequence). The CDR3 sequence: CASSSRASGSSEQFF. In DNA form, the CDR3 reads TGTGCCAGCAGCTCGCGGGCTAGCGGGAGTTCTGAGCAGTTCTTC.